The next 13 T cell receptor beta chains were all read from a single sample in a study of blood T cell repertoires in COVID-19. Here immunoSEQ multiplex PCR was the method, and the copy in TCRdb shows in-frame clones only, minus some. This table has more than 150,000 clones, 86% appearing once. The sequenced sample consisted of peripheral blood. These receptors all come from a man aged 60 to 69 with acute or convalescent COVID-19.

J is TRBJ2-3 and V is TRBV2, with D possibly matching TRBD2 (7 bases). The germline CDR1 and CDR2 sequences are SNHLY and FYNNEI. The V and J ends lost 10 bases and 5 bases respectively, with 19 bases between them. This CDR3 is 14 amino acids long. The CDR3 DNA follows: TGTGCCACCGGGGGCGGGAGATGGGGAGATACGCAGTATTTT. Protein sequence: CATGGGRWGDTQYF.

This sequence joins TRBV30 and TRBJ2-6; 7 bases are a match to TRBD1. V was clipped by 5 bases and J by 0 bases; unmatched bases: 10. Germline V gene lookup returns CDR1 GTSNPN and CDR2 SVGIG (reference sequence). The CDR3 covers 17 residues. CDR3 coding DNA: TGTGCCTGGTACCGGGACAGAGGGAGCTCTGGGGCCAACGTCCTGACTTTC. It specifies CAWYRDRGSSGANVLTF. Full variable domain (remainder filled in from reference TRBV30 and TRBJ2-6): SQTIHQWPATLVQPVGSPLSLECTVEGTSNPNLYWYRQAAGRGLQLLFYSVGIGQISSEVPQNLSASRPQDRQFILSSKKLLLSDSGFYLCAWYRDRGSSGANVLTFGAGSRLTVL.

V usage is TRBV5-1 and J usage is TRBJ1-3; TRBD1 matches 7 bases. V lost 7 bases to trimming and J lost 0 bases; unmatched junction nucleotides: 1. This CDR3 region has 13 residues. Germline values: CDR1 SGHRS, CDR2 YFSETQ. The CDR3 loop is CASGTVSGNTIYF. The CDR3 region has the DNA TGCGCCAGCGGGACAGTCTCTGGAAACACCATATATTTT.

The V and J genes are TRBV10-3 and TRBJ2-7, with 9 bases fitting TRBD1. The V segment lost 3 bases and the J segment 3 bases; nucleotides outside the gene matches: 6. CDR3 length equals 15 residues. The germline V gene encodes CDR1 ENHRY and CDR2 SYGVKD. DNA for the CDR3: TGTGCCATCAGTGACCCCGGACAGGGGTACTACGAGCAGTACTTC. This gives the protein CAISDPGQGYYEQYF.

The chain joins TRBV9 to TRBJ2-1; 7 positions match TRBD2. Germline CDR1 and CDR2: SGDLS and YYNGEE. The J segment lost 12 bases and the V segment lost 3 bases, leaving 12 bases of the junction unmatched. CDR3 length equals 14 residues. DNA of the CDR3: TGTGCCAGCAGCGCCTGGGACTCGCCGGGGGGGCAGTTCTTC. This codes for CASSAWDSPGGQFF. Combining the CDR3 with reference TRBV9 and TRBJ2-1 gives the whole variable domain DSGVTQTPKHLITATGQRVTLRCSPRSGDLSVYWYQQSLDQGLQFLIQYYNGEERAKGNILERFSAQQFPDLHSELNLSSLELGDSALYFCASSAWDSPGGQFFGPGTRLTVL.

The chain links TRBV4-1 to TRBJ2-7, with 13 bases aligning to TRBD2. Looked up from germline, CDR1 is MGHRA and CDR2 is YSYEKL. The trim removed 4 bases at V and 2 bases at J, leaving 11 bases unmatched. The CDR3 covers 18 residues. CDR3 sequence: CASSPGSDTSGRAYEQYF. The CDR3 region has the DNA TGCGCCAGCAGCCCCGGTTCGGATACTAGCGGGAGGGCCTACGAGCAGTACTTC.

This chain uses TRBV6-5 with TRBJ1-5, with D possibly being TRBD1 (5 bases). Trimming stripped 2 bases from V and 4 bases from J, with 12 bases between. The germline gives CDR1 MNHEY, CDR2 SVGAGI. This CDR3 contains 15 residues. The CDR3 sequence is CASSYGRDHNQPQHF. In DNA, the CDR3 is TGTGCCAGCAGTTACGGGAGGGACCATAATCAGCCCCAGCATTTT.

In this sample, this clone turned up once. The chain carries TRBV10-3 and TRBJ1-1; TRBD1 might be the D (5 bases). The CDR3 runs 12 residues. CDR1 and CDR2 from the germline V gene are ENHRY and SYGVKD. V dropped 3 bases and J dropped 8 bases, with 10 bases sitting between them. Here the CDR3 reads CAISDGRGEAFF. CDR3 nucleotide sequence: TGTGCCATCAGTGACGGGAGGGGAGAAGCTTTCTTT.

This clone was observed once. V and J are TRBV28 and TRBJ1-5, with 7 bases identical to TRBD1. The V gene's germline CDR1 is MDHEN and CDR2 SYDVKM. This CDR3 spans 16 amino acids. V shed 4 bases and J 3 bases; nucleotides not matched to a gene: 9. As DNA, the CDR3 is TGTGCCAGCAGTTCACTGACAGGGTATACCAATCAGCCCCAGCATTTT. It encodes CASSSLTGYTNQPQHF.

This chain links TRBV3-1 (or the pseudogene TRBV3-2) with TRBJ1-6; D ambiguous. Germline V gene data show CDR1 as LGHDT and CDR2 as YNNKEL (reference sequence). V was trimmed by 4 bases and J by 7 bases, leaving 11 bases between them. The CDR3 totals 14 residues. DNA for the CDR3: TGTGCCAGCAGCCCAGGTCTGGAAAATTCACCCCTCCACTTT. It codes for CASSPGLENSPLHF.

This clone was observed a single time. J is TRBJ2-1 and V is TRBV4-2; 7 positions agree with TRBD2. This CDR3 is 20 amino acids long. The germline V gene has CDR1 LGHNA and CDR2 YNFKEQ. V shed 2 bases, J shed 4 bases, and the junction held 20 bases outside the gene matches. The CDR3 loop reads CASSQNLAGVLRSGYNEQFF. CDR3 DNA: TGTGCCAGCAGCCAAAACTTAGCGGGCGTACTTCGGTCGGGGTACAATGAGCAGTTCTTC.

V is TRBV29-1 and J is TRBJ2-1; 8 nucleotides agree with TRBD2. CDR1 is SQVTM, CDR2 ANQGSEA, per germline. The CDR3 runs to 13 residues. J lost 2 bases, V lost 4 bases, and 1 base had no gene match. The CDR3 reads CSVAGRAYNEQFF. The CDR3 DNA reads as TGCAGCGTTGCCGGGAGGGCCTACAATGAGCAGTTCTTC.

This chain uses TRBV29-1 with TRBJ2-1; a possible D gene is TRBD1 (6 bases). The CDR3 consists of 12 residues. Germline CDR1 reads SQVTM; CDR2 reads ANQGSEA. Deletions cut 7 bases from V and 4 bases from J, with 11 bases between. The chain's CDR3 is CSDFQGYNEQFF. The CDR3 DNA sequence: TGCAGCGACTTTCAGGGGTACAATGAGCAGTTCTTC.